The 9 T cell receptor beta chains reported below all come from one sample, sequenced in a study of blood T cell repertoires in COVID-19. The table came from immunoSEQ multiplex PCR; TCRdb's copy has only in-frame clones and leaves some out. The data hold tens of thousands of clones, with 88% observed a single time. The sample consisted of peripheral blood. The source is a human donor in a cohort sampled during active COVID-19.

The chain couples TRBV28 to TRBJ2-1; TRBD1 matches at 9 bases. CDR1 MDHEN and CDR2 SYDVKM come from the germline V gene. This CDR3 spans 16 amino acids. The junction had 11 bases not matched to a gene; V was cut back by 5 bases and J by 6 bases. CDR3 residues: CASSPAGQGYSNEQFF. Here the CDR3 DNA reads TGTGCCAGCAGTCCCGCGGGACAGGGCTACTCCAATGAGCAGTTCTTC. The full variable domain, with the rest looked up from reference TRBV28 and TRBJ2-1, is DVKVTQSSRYLVKRTGEKVFLECVQDMDHENMFWYRQDPGLGLRLIYFSYDVKMKEKGDIPEGYSVSREKKERFSLILESASTNQTSMYLCASSPAGQGYSNEQFFGPGTRLTVL.

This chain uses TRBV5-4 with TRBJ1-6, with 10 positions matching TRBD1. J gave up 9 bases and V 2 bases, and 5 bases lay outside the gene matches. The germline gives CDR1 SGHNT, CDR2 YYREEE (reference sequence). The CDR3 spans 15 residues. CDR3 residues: CASSFDRGRASPLHF. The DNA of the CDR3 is TGTGCCAGCAGCTTCGACAGGGGGCGAGCTTCACCCCTCCACTTT.

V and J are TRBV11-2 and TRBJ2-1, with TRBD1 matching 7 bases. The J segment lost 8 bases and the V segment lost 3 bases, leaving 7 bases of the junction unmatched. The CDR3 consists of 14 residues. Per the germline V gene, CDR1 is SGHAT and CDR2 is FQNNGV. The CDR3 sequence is CASSFYRGQDEQFF. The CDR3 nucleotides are TGTGCCAGCAGCTTTTACAGGGGCCAGGATGAGCAGTTCTTC.

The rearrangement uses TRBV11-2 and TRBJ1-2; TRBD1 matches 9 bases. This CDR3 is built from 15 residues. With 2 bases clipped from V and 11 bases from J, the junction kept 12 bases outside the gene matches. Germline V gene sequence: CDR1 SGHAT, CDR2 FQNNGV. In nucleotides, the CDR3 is TGTGCCAGCAGCTTACCTCGACAGGGGGGATTAGGTTACACCTTC. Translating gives CASSLPRQGGLGYTF.

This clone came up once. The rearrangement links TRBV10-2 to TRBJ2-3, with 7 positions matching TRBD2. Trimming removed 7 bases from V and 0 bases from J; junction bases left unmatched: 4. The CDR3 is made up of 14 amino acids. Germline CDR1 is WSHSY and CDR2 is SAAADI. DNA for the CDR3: TGCGCCAGCAAACGTAGCGGGAGCACAGATACGCAGTATTTT. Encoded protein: CASKRSGSTDTQYF.

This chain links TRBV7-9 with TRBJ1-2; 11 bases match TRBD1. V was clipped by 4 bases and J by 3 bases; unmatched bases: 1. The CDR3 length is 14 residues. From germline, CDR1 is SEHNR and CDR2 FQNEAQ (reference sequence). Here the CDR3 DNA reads TGTGCCAGCAGCTCGGGACAGGGGGACTATGGCTACACCTTC. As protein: CASSSGQGDYGYTF.

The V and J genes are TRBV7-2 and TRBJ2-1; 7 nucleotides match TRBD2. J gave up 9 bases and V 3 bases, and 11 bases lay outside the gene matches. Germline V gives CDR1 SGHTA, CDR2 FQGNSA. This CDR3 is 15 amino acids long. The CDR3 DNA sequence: TGTGCCAGCAGCTTTGCTGGGACTCCGGGGGGTGAGCAGTTCTTC. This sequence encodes CASSFAGTPGGEQFF. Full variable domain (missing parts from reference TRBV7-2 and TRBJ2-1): GAGVSQSPSNKVTEKGKDVELRCDPISGHTALYWYRQSLGQGLEFLIYFQGNSAPDKSGLPSDRFSAERTGGSVSTLTIQRTQQEDSAVYLCASSFAGTPGGEQFFGPGTRLTVL.

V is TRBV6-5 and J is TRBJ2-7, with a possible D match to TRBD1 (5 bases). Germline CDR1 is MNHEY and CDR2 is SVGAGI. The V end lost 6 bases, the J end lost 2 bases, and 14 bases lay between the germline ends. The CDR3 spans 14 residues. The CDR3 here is CASRSVPQAYEQYF. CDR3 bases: TGTGCCAGCAGGTCAGTGCCACAGGCCTACGAGCAGTACTTC.

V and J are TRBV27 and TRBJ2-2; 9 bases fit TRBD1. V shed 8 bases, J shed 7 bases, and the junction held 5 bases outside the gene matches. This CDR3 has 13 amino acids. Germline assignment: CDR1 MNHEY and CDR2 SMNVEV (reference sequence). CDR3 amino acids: CASSGQGSGELFF. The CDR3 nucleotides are TGTGCCAGCTCGGGACAGGGAAGCGGGGAGCTGTTTTTT.